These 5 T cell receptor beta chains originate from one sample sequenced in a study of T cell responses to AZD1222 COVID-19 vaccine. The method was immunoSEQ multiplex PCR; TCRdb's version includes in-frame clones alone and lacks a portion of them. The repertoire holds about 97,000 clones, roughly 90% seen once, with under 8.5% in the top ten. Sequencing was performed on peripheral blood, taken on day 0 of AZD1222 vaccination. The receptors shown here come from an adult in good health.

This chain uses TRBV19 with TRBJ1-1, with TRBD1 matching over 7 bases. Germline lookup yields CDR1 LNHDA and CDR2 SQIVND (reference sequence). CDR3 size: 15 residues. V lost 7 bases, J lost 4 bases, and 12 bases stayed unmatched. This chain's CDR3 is CASTRWGQGGTEAFF. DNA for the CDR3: TGTGCCAGTACTCGCTGGGGGCAGGGGGGCACTGAAGCTTTCTTT.

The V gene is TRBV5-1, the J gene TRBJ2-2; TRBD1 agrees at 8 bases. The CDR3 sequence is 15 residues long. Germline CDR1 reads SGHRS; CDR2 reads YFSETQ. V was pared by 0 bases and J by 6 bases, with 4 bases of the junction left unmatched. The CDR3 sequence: CASSLGQGASGELFF. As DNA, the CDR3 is TGCGCCAGCAGCTTGGGGCAGGGGGCGTCCGGGGAGCTGTTTTTT.

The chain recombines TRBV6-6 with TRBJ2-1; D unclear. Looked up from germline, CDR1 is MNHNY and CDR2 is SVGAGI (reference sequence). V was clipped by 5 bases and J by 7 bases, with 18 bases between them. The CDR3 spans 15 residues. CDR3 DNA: TGTGCCAGCAGTCCCACTATGAGTGTCGTAAATGAGCAGTTCTTC. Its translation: CASSPTMSVVNEQFF.

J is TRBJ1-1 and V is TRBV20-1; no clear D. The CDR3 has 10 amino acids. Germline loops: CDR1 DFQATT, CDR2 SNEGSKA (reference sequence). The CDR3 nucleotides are TGCAGGACGGGGAACACTGAAGCTTTCTTT. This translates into CRTGNTEAFF.

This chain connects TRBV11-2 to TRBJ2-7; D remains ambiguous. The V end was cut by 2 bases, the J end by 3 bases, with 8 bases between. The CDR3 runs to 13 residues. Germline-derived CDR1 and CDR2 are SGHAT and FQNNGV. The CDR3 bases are TGTGCCAGCAGCTTATTCGACGGCTACGAGCAGTACTTC. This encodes CASSLFDGYEQYF.